Below, 22 T cell receptor beta chains from the same sample are listed, as sequenced in a study of beta chain features in type 1 diabetes (dated by TCRdb to the late 2010s). Libraries were made using the immunoSEQ multiplex PCR assay. The High Capacity cDNA Reverse Transcription Kit was used to reverse transcribe all of the isolated RNA, meaning that expressed TCRB transcripts were what got sequenced. TCRdb limited this immuneACCESS table to in-frame rearrangements with V and J called. A share of clones is missing; checked studies link under half to unresolved V genes, and the rest is unexplained. The sample table contains about 410,000 clones; only one count was recorded for around 14% of them. The top ten constitute roughly 0.035% of the sample. Sequencing used naive CD4+ T cells from blood. The meaning of the sample's cell subset or site label: true naive CD4+ T cells. The origin of the receptors is a man aged 25-45 years in good health.

A few counts support this clone. The chain is built from TRBV25-1 and TRBJ1-4; 7 positions match TRBD1. V trimming: 4 bases; J trimming: 8 bases; junction bases outside the gene matches: 10. CDR1 MGHDK and CDR2 SYGVNS come from the germline V gene. The CDR3 has 15 residues. The DNA of the CDR3 is TGTGCCAGCAGTGCTGCCGGGACAGTCCGGGAAAAACTGTTTTTT. Residues: CASSAAGTVREKLFF.

This clone has only a few counts. The chain couples TRBV4-2 to TRBJ1-5; no firm D call. V lost 2 bases to trimming and J lost 2 bases, with 7 bases between them. Germline V lookup: CDR1 LGHNA, CDR2 YNFKEQ. This CDR3 has 14 residues. The CDR3 region has the DNA TGTGCCAGCAGCCAAACGAGGGGCAATCAGCCCCAGCATTTT. This encodes CASSQTRGNQPQHF.

At least ten counts were recorded for this clone. The chain combines TRBV30 with TRBJ2-2, with D possibly being TRBD1 (5 bases). Per the germline V gene, CDR1 is GTSNPN and CDR2 is SVGIG (reference sequence). V was shortened by 1 base and J by 10 bases, with 13 bases between the two germline ends. The CDR3 covers 13 residues. CDR3 nucleotide sequence: TGTGCCTGGAGTGGTCAGGGCCCCACGGAGCTGTTTTTT. Its translation: CAWSGQGPTELFF.

This chain joins TRBV7-2 and TRBJ2-7; TRBD1 might be the D (5 bases). V lost 4 bases and J 4 bases, leaving 14 bases between the germline ends. Germline V lookup: CDR1 SGHTA, CDR2 FQGNSA. The CDR3 has 14 residues. The CDR3 nucleotides read TGTGCCAGCAGCTCCAAGGGGCAGGGTTACGAGCAGTACTTC. Protein: CASSSKGQGYEQYF.

This clone was picked up many times. CDR3 sequence: CAWSVSGTYEQYV. The CDR3 DNA reads as TGTGCCTGGAGTGTTAGCGGAACCTACGAGCAGTACGTC. The V call is TRBV30, the J call TRBJ2-7; TRBD2 might be the D (6 bases). Per the germline V gene, CDR1 is GTSNPN and CDR2 is SVGIG (reference sequence). The CDR3 runs to 13 residues. V was shortened by 0 bases and J by 2 bases, with 8 bases between the two germline ends.

This clone has more than one count but fewer than ten. The chain joins TRBV7-9 to TRBJ2-3; D unresolved. Germline CDR1 and CDR2: SEHNR and FQNEAQ (reference sequence). Trimming removed 5 bases at V and 4 bases at J, with 13 bases between. The CDR3 length is 14 residues. CDR3 sequence reads: CASSTEGRADTQYF. The CDR3 DNA is TGTGCCAGCAGCACCGAAGGACGCGCAGATACGCAGTATTTT.

CDR3 DNA: TGTGCCTGGACGCGGAGCAGGGGGTTCACAGATACGCAGTATTTT. It encodes CAWTRSRGFTDTQYF. The chain joins TRBV30 to TRBJ2-3, with 7 nucleotides matching TRBD1. Germline lookup yields CDR1 GTSNPN and CDR2 SVGIG (reference sequence). Trimming at V came to 4 bases and at J to 2 bases, leaving 9 bases not matched to a gene. The CDR3 spans 15 residues.

This clone came up a few times. The chain employs TRBV7-2 and TRBJ2-3, with 7 bases matching TRBD1. Germline trimming cut 1 base from V and 3 bases from J; bases unmatched to any gene: 4. The CDR3 is 15 residues long. Germline V gene sequence: CDR1 SGHTA, CDR2 FQGNSA. CDR3 in DNA: TGTGCCAGCAGCTTAGGACAGGGCTTGACAGATACGCAGTATTTT. Translation: CASSLGQGLTDTQYF.

In its sample, this clone was seen a few times. The chain uses TRBV19 and TRBJ2-4, with TRBD1 matching 7 bases. This CDR3 is built from 15 residues. V trimming: 6 bases; J trimming: 3 bases; junction bases outside the gene matches: 8. Germline V CDR1 and CDR2: LNHDA, SQIVND (reference sequence). The DNA of the CDR3 is TGTGCCAGTAGGCCCACAGGGGTGAGCAAAAACATTCAGTACTTC. As protein: CASRPTGVSKNIQYF.

The V gene is TRBV29-1, the J gene TRBJ2-7; D not resolved. Trimming pared 0 bases from V and 3 bases from J, leaving 9 bases between. There are 13 residues in the CDR3. The germline V gene has CDR1 SQVTM and CDR2 ANQGSEA. The CDR3 reads CSVEDGQIYEQYF. CDR3 sequence (DNA): TGCAGCGTTGAAGATGGCCAGATCTACGAGCAGTACTTC.

V and J are TRBV9 and TRBJ2-3; TRBD2 matches at 7 bases. The V gene end was trimmed by 3 bases and the J gene end by 4 bases; junction bases not matched to a gene: 8. Germline assignment: CDR1 SGDLS and CDR2 YYNGEE. CDR3 size: 15 residues. CDR3 coding DNA: TGTGCCAGCAGCGGATTATCTGCGGGAGCAGATACGCAGTATTTT. It is translated as CASSGLSAGADTQYF. The full variable domain, rest sourced from reference TRBV9 and TRBJ2-3, is DSGVTQTPKHLITATGQRVTLRCSPRSGDLSVYWYQQSLDQGLQFLIQYYNGEERAKGNILERFSAQQFPDLHSELNLSSLELGDSALYFCASSGLSAGADTQYFGPGTRLTVL.

The chain is built from TRBV25-1 and TRBJ2-3; D call uncertain. Trimming removed 8 bases from V and 1 base from J, with 10 bases in between. CDR1 MGHDK and CDR2 SYGVNS come from the germline V gene. The CDR3 extends over 13 amino acids. CDR3 bases: TGTGCCAGCCAGCCTCTAGGCACAGATACGCAGTATTTT. The encoded protein is CASQPLGTDTQYF.

This chain connects TRBV9 to TRBJ2-5, with D maybe TRBD2 (5 bases). V was shortened by 1 base and J by 0 bases, with 10 bases between the two germline ends. CDR3 length: 15 residues. Looked up from germline, CDR1 is SGDLS and CDR2 is YYNGEE. DNA of the CDR3: TGTGCCAGCAGCGTAAGCGGTGGCAACCAAGAGACCCAGTACTTC. This sequence encodes CASSVSGGNQETQYF.

This chain connects TRBV13 to TRBJ1-1; D is perhaps TRBD1 (5 bases). This CDR3 spans 13 amino acids. Germline loops: CDR1 PRHDT, CDR2 FYEKMQ (reference sequence). The V gene lost 10 bases and the J gene lost 6 bases, with 18 bases spanning the gap. The CDR3 reads CATKWRGSSEAFF. In nucleotides, the CDR3 is TGTGCCACCAAGTGGAGGGGAAGCTCTGAAGCTTTCTTT.

The J gene is TRBJ2-1, the V gene TRBV5-1; D is undetermined. Germline CDR1 reads SGHRS; CDR2 reads YFSETQ. The CDR3 consists of 16 residues. The V and J ends lost 4 bases and 6 bases respectively, with 20 bases between them. The CDR3 protein is CASSPKGSWTANEQFF. CDR3 coding DNA: TGCGCCAGCAGCCCCAAGGGCAGCTGGACGGCCAATGAGCAGTTCTTC.

This clone turned up a few times. The rearrangement joins TRBV19 to TRBJ2-1; no reliable D call. CDR3 size: 14 residues. V lost 3 bases to trimming and J lost 0 bases, with 6 bases between them. Per the germline V gene, CDR1 is LNHDA and CDR2 is SQIVND (reference sequence). The CDR3 sequence is CASSIVSSYNEQFF. DNA of the CDR3: TGTGCCAGTAGTATCGTAAGCTCCTACAATGAGCAGTTCTTC.

The chain joins TRBV5-1 to TRBJ2-3, with 10 bases lining up with TRBD2. From germline, CDR1 is SGHRS and CDR2 YFSETQ. J lost 4 bases, V lost 1 base, and 9 bases had no gene match. The CDR3 has 17 amino acids. In DNA, the CDR3 is TGCGCCAGCAGCTTGACAGGTTCTAGCGGGGGCTCAGATACGCAGTATTTT. Protein: CASSLTGSSGGSDTQYF.

V is TRBV30 and J is TRBJ1-5, with D possibly matching TRBD1 (5 bases). CDR3 length equals 14 residues. Germline V gives CDR1 GTSNPN, CDR2 SVGIG (reference sequence). With 8 bases removed from V and 4 bases from J, the gap between germline ends came to 18 bases. CDR3 amino acids: CAQSSSGRNQPQHF. The CDR3 DNA reads TGTGCCCAATCCTCCTCAGGGCGTAATCAGCCCCAGCATTTT.

J is TRBJ2-1 and V is TRBV5-1; D could derive from TRBD1 or TRBD2 (5 bases each). Per the germline V gene, CDR1 is SGHRS and CDR2 is YFSETQ. The CDR3 has 18 residues. V lost 1 base and J lost 2, with 19 bases in between. In DNA form, the CDR3 reads TGCGCCAGCAGCTTGATGTTCAGCGAGGGGCTGCCCTACAATGAGCAGTTCTTC. Amino acids: CASSLMFSEGLPYNEQFF.

This clone has a handful of counts. Other DNA variants within this sample encode the same CDR3. V gene TRBV5-1 combines with J gene TRBJ2-5, with D unclear. The germline V and J ends were trimmed by 0 bases and 4 bases, with 4 bases remaining between them. The CDR3 spans 12 residues. Germline CDR1 SGHRS, CDR2 YFSETQ. In DNA form, the CDR3 reads TGCGCCAGCAGCTTGGCTGGAGAGACCCAGTACTTC. Protein sequence: CASSLAGETQYF.

This clone has just a few counts. This chain links TRBV7-9 with TRBJ2-4; possibly TRBD1 for D (6 bases). V dropped 4 bases and J dropped 8 bases, with 24 bases sitting between them. The CDR3 is made up of 17 amino acids. Germline V gene sequence: CDR1 SEHNR, CDR2 FQNEAQ (reference sequence). DNA for the CDR3: TGTGCCAGCAGCTCAGGAGCGTTAGACAGGCCGGGGTACATTCAGTACTTC. Its protein is CASSSGALDRPGYIQYF.

The gene calls are TRBV15 and TRBJ2-3; 13 bases are shared with TRBD2. CDR1 is LNHNV, CDR2 YYDKDF, per germline (reference sequence). J lost 5 bases, V lost 2 bases, and 7 bases had no gene match. This CDR3 spans 17 amino acids. CDR3 sequence reads: CATSRPTSGRVGDTQYF. CDR3 sequence (DNA): TGTGCCACCAGCAGACCTACTAGCGGGAGGGTCGGAGATACGCAGTATTTT.